What follows are 13 T cell receptor beta chains derived from one specimen sequenced in a study of T cell clonality in common variable immunodeficiency. Libraries were prepared by immunoSEQ multiplex PCR; TCRdb keeps only in-frame clonotypes and omits some of them. The data list about 66,000 clones, none observed once; approximately 1.6% falls to the top ten. The sample was peripheral blood mononuclear cells. The receptor set was obtained from a person aged 18-70 years in good health.

This clone was picked up many times. The read ends 3 residues early relative to the CDR3; the germline J gene fills the gap. The chain recombines TRBV6-1 with TRBJ1-5, with a weak D call TRBD1 (5 bases). Germline-derived CDR1 and CDR2 are MNHNS and SASEGT. This CDR3 is 14 amino acids long. The ends were cut back, 4 bases at V and 5 bases at J, with 12 bases in the middle. The sequenced part of the CDR3 DNA is TGTGCCAGCAGTGTCTCCAGGGTTTATCAGCCC. It translates to CASSVSRVYQP. The whole CDR3 protein is CASSVSRVYQPQHF.

In this sample, this clone turned up many times. The CDR3 end is not reached by the read, which stops 3 residues before it; the germline J gene fills it in. The rearrangement joins TRBV4-1 to TRBJ2-7; TRBD1 is a possible D gene (5 bases). In germline, CDR1 is MGHRA, CDR2 YSYEKL. V was shortened by 0 bases and J by 5 bases, with 14 bases between the two germline ends. The CDR3 is 15 residues long. The sequenced CDR3 bases are TGCGCCAGCAGCCAAGAGGGGCAGGGATTCGACGAG. The encoded protein is CASSQEGQGFDE. The whole CDR3 protein is CASSQEGQGFDEQYF.

This clone was counted ten times or more. The CDR3 is cut off 3 residues early in the read; its end comes from the germline J gene. The rearrangement joins TRBV2 to TRBJ2-1; D is unclear. The CDR3 spans 13 residues. V lost 6 bases, J lost 8 bases, and 14 bases lay in between. CDR1 and CDR2 (germline): SNHLY, FYNNEI. This CDR3 reads CASSGILGDEQFF. The CDR3 DNA, read in part, is TGTGCCAGCAGCGGAATCCTAGGTGATGAG.

This clone came up many times. The read stops 3 residues short of the end of the CDR3; the missing end is completed from the germline J gene. V usage is TRBV7-9 and J usage is TRBJ2-3; the D is unclear. CDR1 SEHNR and CDR2 FQNEAQ come from the germline V gene (reference sequence). Trimming left V 3 bases short and J 6 bases short, with 7 bases between. The length of the CDR3 is 12 residues. The CDR3 DNA, read in part, is TGTGCCAGCAGCTTGGCGGCGGATACG. Translation: CASSLAADT. The whole CDR3 reads CASSLAADTQYF. Filled out from reference TRBV7-9 and TRBJ2-3, the complete variable domain reads DTGVSQNPRHKITKRGQNVTFRCDPISEHNRLYWYRQTLGQGPEFLTYFQNEAQLEKSRLLSDRFSAERPKGSFSTLEIQRTEQGDSAMYLCASSLAADTQYFGPGTRLTVL.

This clone came up many times. The CDR3 end falls 3 residues outside the read, so it is completed with the germline J gene. The rearrangement links TRBV29-1 to TRBJ2-7, with 9 bases lining up with TRBD1. The CDR3 contains 15 residues. The germline V gene encodes CDR1 SQVTM and CDR2 ANQGSEA. The V segment lost 7 bases and the J segment 6 bases; nucleotides outside the gene matches: 16. CDR3 bases read: TGCAGCGCCCAAAAGCCCGGACAGGGGACCGGCGAG. This sequence encodes CSAQKPGQGTGE. The full-length CDR3 reads as CSAQKPGQGTGEQYF.

This clone was counted at least ten times. The read comes to an end 3 residues before the CDR3 does, leaving the germline J gene to fill in the end. The V call is TRBV30, the J call TRBJ2-2, with 14 bases matching TRBD2. The germline CDR1 and CDR2 sequences are GTSNPN and SVGIG (reference sequence). Losses at the gene ends were 3 bases for V and 5 bases for J; bases not matched to a gene: 2. The CDR3 totals 15 residues. CDR3 loop: CAWRRLAGGTGELFF. CDR3 DNA (partial): TGTGCCTGGAGACGACTAGCGGGAGGGACCGGGGAG.

This clone appeared many times. The junction shows a germline mismatch at one end, possibly a read error. Read sequence stops 3 residues before the CDR3 end, and the germline J gene provides the missing end. V gene TRBV4-2 combines with J gene TRBJ2-7; 9 bases agree with TRBD1. CDR3 length: 15 residues. CDR1 is LGHNA and CDR2 is YNFKEQ in the germline V gene. The CDR3 region is CASSQTGTGFHEQYF. The CDR3 bases that were read are TGCGCCAGCAGCCAAACCGGGACAGGGTTCCACGAG.

This clone was seen a few times. The CDR3 extends 3 residues past the end of the read, so its final part is completed from the germline J gene. V gene TRBV2 combines with J gene TRBJ2-3; TRBD1 matches 7 bases. CDR3 length: 13 residues. The junction had 3 bases not matched to a gene; V was cut back by 7 bases and J by 2 bases. Germline V lookup: CDR1 SNHLY, CDR2 FYNNEI. CDR3 protein: CASMGTATDTQYF. The sequenced part of the CDR3 DNA is TGTGCCAGCATGGGGACAGCCACAGATACG. Drawing the rest from reference TRBV2 and TRBJ2-3, the complete variable domain is EPEVTQTPSHQVTQMGQEVILRCVPISNHLYFYWYRQILGQKVEFLVSFYNNEISEKSEIFDDQFSVERPDGSNFTLKIRSTKLEDSAMYFCASMGTATDTQYFGPGTRLTVL.

This clone was seen repeatedly, ten times or more. CDR3 region: CATSHSYEQYF. The DNA read from the CDR3 is TGTGCCACCAGTCACTCCTACGAG. V gene TRBV15 combines with J gene TRBJ2-7; D gene ambiguous. The read finishes 3 residues shy of the CDR3 end, and the germline J gene is used to complete it. Germline CDR1 is LNHNV and CDR2 is YYDKDF (reference sequence). The CDR3 sequence is 11 residues long. The V end lost 6 bases, the J end lost 0 bases, and 3 bases lay between the germline ends.

At least ten counts were recorded for this clone. The CDR3 is cut off 3 residues early in the read; its end comes from the germline J gene. The V call is TRBV7-1, the J call TRBJ2-3; 10 positions agree with TRBD1. TRBV7-1 is an open reading frame whose function is uncertain. The CDR3 is 21 amino acids. Trimming removed 2 bases from V and 2 bases from J; junction bases left unmatched: 19. The CDR3 loop reads CASSSPDRGFLSGTSTDTQYF. CDR3 DNA, as far as it was read: TGTGCCAGCAGCTCACCGGACAGGGGGTTTCTAAGCGGGACGTCCACAGATACG.

This clone has at least ten counts. The CDR3 extends 3 residues past the end of the read, so its final part is completed from the germline J gene. The chain links TRBV6-1 to TRBJ2-3, with a tentative D call TRBD1 (5 bases). Trimming removed 4 bases from V and 2 bases from J, with 10 bases in between. Germline V CDR1 and CDR2: MNHNS, SASEGT. The CDR3 totals 14 residues. The covered CDR3 bases are TGTGCCAGCAGTGGACAGCACGTCACAGATACG. It specifies CASSGQHVTDT. The entire CDR3 reads CASSGQHVTDTQYF.

This clone was found many times. The sequenced fragment ends 3 residues before the CDR3 boundary, so the rest is inferred from the germline J gene. The chain combines TRBV30 with TRBJ1-2; D is ambiguous. The CDR3 loop spans 13 amino acids. Between the trimmed V and J ends, which lost 1 base and 2 bases, there was a span of 8 bases. CDR1 GTSNPN and CDR2 SVGIG come from the germline V gene (reference sequence). Incomplete CDR3 DNA: TGTGCCTGGAGTGAGACACTGAACTATGGC. This translates into CAWSETLNYG. The CDR3 reads in full as CAWSETLNYGYTF.

At least ten counts were recorded for this clone. The sequenced part of the CDR3 DNA is TGTGCCAGCAGCCCGGTATACAGGGATGGC. As protein: CASSPVYRDG. The complete CDR3 protein is CASSPVYRDGYTF. The chain carries TRBV3-1 (or the pseudogene TRBV3-2) and TRBJ1-2; a possible D gene is TRBD1 (6 bases). From the germline J gene comes the end of the CDR3, since the read stops 3 residues before it. Trimming stripped 4 bases from V and 6 bases from J, with 12 bases between. Germline CDR1 LGHDT, CDR2 YNNKEL (reference sequence). CDR3 size: 13 residues.